This T cell receptor (beta chain) was retrieved from a study of shared clonotypes between healthy human individuals. General study results and limits: Unshared clonotypes carried lower generation probabilities than those common to all four donors.

Some clones are missing from TCRdb's copy, which holds only in-frame ones; the method was immunoSEQ multiplex PCR. The sample contains 2,500,000 or so clones, around nine tenths of which appear only once. The CDR3 totals 15 residues. V lost 5 bases and J lost 4, with 14 bases in between. Per germline, CDR1 MNHNY and CDR2 SVGAGI (reference sequence). Naive CD4+ cells were CD45RA-selected; the remaining cells were memory. In this sample, this clone turned up once. Its antigen is undetermined. The sequence was obtained from a man between 18 and 35 years old in good health. The specimen sequenced was naive CD4+ T cells sorted from blood. The sample's subset: CD45RA+ positively selected. J is TRBJ2-2 and V is TRBV6-6, with D perhaps TRBD1 (5 bases). The CDR3 here is CASSGALLGTGELFF. CDR3 nucleotides: TGTGCCAGCAGTGGGGCTCTTCTGGGCACCGGGGAGCTGTTTTTT.